The present T cell receptor beta chain was sequenced within a study of T cell clones after liver transplantation. Assay: immunoSEQ multiplex PCR; the TCRdb copy retains only in-frame clones and omits some. The sample shows 20,000 to 25,000 clones, over 85% of them seen only once. Study findings and constraints: Migration into the graft, not deletion, may explain lost graft donor-reactive T cells.

A remark on this clone: Its antigen is undetermined. Other nucleotide sequences from this sample produce the same CDR3.

CDR3 length equals 14 residues. CDR1 is LNHDA and CDR2 is SQIVND in the germline V gene (reference sequence). Trimming removed 2 bases at V and 1 base at J, with 6 bases between. The sequence derives from a human patient who received a liver transplant. The graft donor may have given rise to some T cells. Specimen: CD8+ T cells from blood, collected about 25 months after liver transplant. This sequence joins TRBV19 and TRBJ1-5, with D perhaps matching TRBD1 (5 bases). The CDR3 coding sequence is TGTGCCAGTAGTATACGGGACAGCAATCAGCCCCAGCATTTT. This gives the protein CASSIRDSNQPQHF.